This TCR beta chain was recorded in a study of blood T cell repertoires in COVID-19. On the study more broadly: Sources were T cells, B-cell-depleted T cells, or PBMCs; the material itself was cDNA or gDNA.

About this clone itself: One end of the junction does not line up with germline, which may come from a read error.

Repertoires were generated with immunoSEQ multiplex PCR, while TCRdb's copy carries only in-frame clones and drops some. This sample has 85,000 to 100,000 clones; just over 85% occur once, and the top ten carry about 26%. The germline V gene encodes CDR1 SGDLS and CDR2 YYNGEE. The CDR3 runs to 13 residues. The clonotype was recovered from a man over 45 with active or convalescent COVID-19. The sequenced sample was peripheral blood. V gene TRBV9 combines with J gene TRBJ1-1; D is undetermined. DNA of the CDR3: TGTGTCAGCAGCGCTTTAGAGAACACTGAAGCTTTCTTT. Its translation is CVSSALENTEAFF.